Listed below are T cell receptor beta chains from one sample, sequenced in a study of blood T cell repertoires in COVID-19. Produced via immunoSEQ multiplex PCR; TCRdb's table is partial and in-frame only. This sample has some 120,000 clones; 80% to 90% occur once, and the top ten carry roughly 2.1%. The specimen was peripheral blood. The receptors were gathered from a woman between 45 and 65 years old with acute or convalescent COVID-19. The CDR3 runs from the conserved cysteine through the conserved F or W. A D gene is named only where the DNA matches it firmly. A clone size is listed for some rows: how often the clone was seen (once, few, many), or a class if it is expanded.

TRBV6-5,TRBJ1-6,.,TRBD1,TGTGCCACCGGACAGGGCGGCTCCTATAATTCACCCCTCCACTTT,CATGQGGSYNSPLHF
TRBV4-1,TRBJ1-4,.,TRBD1,TGCGCCAGCAGCCAGGGTGACAGGGATAATGAAAAACTGTTTTTT,CASSQGDRDNEKLFF
TRBV7-2,TRBJ2-5,.,.,TGTGCCAGCAGCTTACTCGGTGGGGGAGGACGAAGGGAGACCCAGTACTTC,CASSLLGGGGRRETQYF
TRBV9,TRBJ1-2,.,TRBD1,TGTGCCAGCACCCGACAGGGGAATGGCTACACCTTC,CASTRQGNGYTF
TRBV13,TRBJ2-5,.,TRBD1,TGTGCCAGCAGCATCAACAGGGGTCCGTACCAAGAGACCCAGTACTTC,CASSINRGPYQETQYF
TRBV6-1,TRBJ1-5,.,TRBD1,TGTGCCAGCAGTGAAGCCGGGACAGGATTAAGCCAGCCCCAGCATTTT,CASSEAGTGLSQPQHF
TRBV6-5,TRBJ2-5,.,TRBD1,TGTGCCAGCAGTTACTTCGGACAGGGGGTGAGAGAGACCCAGTACTTC,CASSYFGQGVRETQYF
TRBV5-6,TRBJ1-2,.,.,TGTGCCAGCAGCTTAAGTAGCCGCAACCCTGGCTACACCTTC,CASSLSSRNPGYTF
TRBV19,TRBJ1-5,.,.,TGTGCCAGTAGTATTCCCAACCGAGGCCCCCAGCATTTT,CASSIPNRGPQHF
TRBV7-9,TRBJ2-1,.,TRBD1,TGTGCCAGCAGCTACGGGACAGATTACAATGAGCAGTTCTTC,CASSYGTDYNEQFF
TRBV12-3/TRBV12-4,TRBJ1-2,once,TRBD1,TGTGCCAGCAGTAGGACAGGGGGCCATGGCTACACCTTC,CASSRTGGHGYTF
TRBV19,TRBJ1-5,few,.,TGTGCCAGTTCTGAGAGGCGGGAAGCTTATCAGCCCCAGCATTTT,CASSERREAYQPQHF
TRBV5-1,TRBJ1-2,.,TRBD1,TGCGCCAGCAGCTTGGCTCGGACAGGGGGCGAATTCTATGGCTACACCTTC,CASSLARTGGEFYGYTF
TRBV11-3,TRBJ1-6,.,.,TGTGCCAGCAGCTCCCAGGGGAATTCACCCCTCCACTTT,CASSSQGNSPLHF
TRBV4-3,TRBJ2-5,.,.,TGCGCCAGCAGCCAAGATCTCTACCCCATTCAAGAGACCCAGTACTTC,CASSQDLYPIQETQYF
TRBV2,TRBJ1-1,many,TRBD1,TGTGCCAGCAGAATACAGGGGCGATTCACGGAAGCTTTCTTT,CASRIQGRFTEAFF
TRBV20-1,TRBJ2-7,.,.,TGCAGTGCTGCAGTGACCTACGAGCAGTACTTC,CSAAVTYEQYF
TRBV6-5,TRBJ2-7,.,TRBD1,TGTGCCAGCATGTACCGTGGACAGGACTCCTACGAGCAGTACTTC,CASMYRGQDSYEQYF
TRBV12-3/TRBV12-4,TRBJ1-1,.,.,TGTGCCAGCAGCTACGGGAACACTGAAGCTTTCTTT,CASSYGNTEAFF
TRBV7-2,TRBJ1-3,.,.,TGTGCCAGCAGGCCCGCGGCCGGAAACACCATATATTTT,CASRPAAGNTIYF
TRBV6-6,TRBJ2-7,.,.,TGTGCCAGCAGCGGCGGGGTTGGGAGCTCCTACGAGCAGTACTTC,CASSGGVGSSYEQYF
TRBV3-1/TRBV3-2,TRBJ2-4,few,TRBD2,TGTGCCAGCAGCCACGTCCCTCTAGCGGGAGATGACATTCAGTACTTC,CASSHVPLAGDDIQYF
TRBV3-1/TRBV3-2,TRBJ2-1,.,TRBD1,TGTGCCAGCAGCCCCCGGGACAGGGGTTACTACAATGAGCAGTTCTTC,CASSPRDRGYYNEQFF
TRBV12-3/TRBV12-4,TRBJ1-1,.,.,TGTGCCAGCCAAAGGGGCACTGAAGCTTTCTTT,CASQRGTEAFF
TRBV5-1,TRBJ2-1,.,TRBD1,TGCGCCAGCGGAAGGACAGGGTCCAATGAGCAGTTCTTC,CASGRTGSNEQFF
TRBV16,TRBJ2-3,.,TRBD1,TGTGCCAGCACCCGACAGGGGGCTGGTGATACGCAGTATTTT,CASTRQGAGDTQYF
TRBV5-1,TRBJ1-4,.,TRBD1,TGCGCCAGCAGCCAAGGACAGGGATCAACTAATGAAAAACTGTTTTTT,CASSQGQGSTNEKLFF
TRBV5-4,TRBJ1-2,.,TRBD1,TGTGCCAGCAGCTCAGGGGGAGCGAGCTATGGCTACACCTTC,CASSSGGASYGYTF
TRBV5-6,TRBJ2-7,.,TRBD2,TGTGCCAGCAGCTTGGGGGGGCCTCTAGCGGGCTACGAGCAGTACTTC,CASSLGGPLAGYEQYF
TRBV7-9,TRBJ1-2,.,TRBD1,TGTGCCAGCAGCGAAACGTGGCAGGGGGAAGGCTACACCTTC,CASSETWQGEGYTF
TRBV3-1/TRBV3-2,TRBJ1-4,once,.,TGTGCCAGCACCAACACGGGGGGCTTGGGTGAAAAACTGTTTTTT,CASTNTGGLGEKLFF
TRBV6-5,TRBJ2-3,.,TRBD2,TGTGCCAGCAGTTACGGGGCGGGGGGCACAGATACGCAGTATTTT,CASSYGAGGTDTQYF
TRBV5-1,TRBJ1-4,.,.,TGCGCCAGCAGCCCGCTATTTCCTGAAAAACTGTTTTTT,CASSPLFPEKLFF
TRBV2,TRBJ2-3,.,TRBD2,TGTGCCAGCAGCTTAGCGGGGGCCTTAGGTACGCAGTATTTT,CASSLAGALGTQYF
TRBV2,TRBJ1-4,.,TRBD1,TGTGCCAGCAGTGATTTCGAACAGGGGACCCGTATAGGATGGAAACTGTTTTTT,CASSDFEQGTRIGWKLFF
TRBV6-2/TRBV6-3,TRBJ2-3,.,TRBD2,TGTGCCAGCAGTTACTCATACGGGAGGGCCCGAGATACGCAGTATTTT,CASSYSYGRARDTQYF
TRBV3-1/TRBV3-2,TRBJ1-1,.,.,TGTGCCAGCAGCCTTCAGGGGTTCACTGAAGCTTTCTTT,CASSLQGFTEAFF
TRBV21-1,TRBJ1-3,few,.,TGTGCCAGCAGCAATACCGCCGGGACAGGGGATGGAAACACCATATATTTT,CASSNTAGTGDGNTIYF
TRBV25-1,TRBJ1-2,.,.,TGTGCCAGCAGTAAAACAGGGTATGGCTACACCTTC,CASSKTGYGYTF
TRBV7-2,TRBJ2-7,.,TRBD1,TGTGCCAGCAGACGGGACAGGGCGATCTACGAGCAGTACTTC,CASRRDRAIYEQYF
TRBV27,TRBJ2-1,.,.,TGTGCCAGCAGCCCAACGGTGGGTAGTCGCGGCAATGAGCAGTTCTTC,CASSPTVGSRGNEQFF
TRBV11-3,TRBJ1-1,.,.,TGTGCCAGCACCCCATGGAGGAACACTGAAGCTTTCTTT,CASTPWRNTEAFF
TRBV19,TRBJ1-5,.,TRBD1,TGTGCCAGTAGGGACAGGGATTTGTATCGTGGCAATCAGCCCCAGCATTTT,CASRDRDLYRGNQPQHF
TRBV7-8,TRBJ1-1,.,.,TGTGCCAGCAGCTCCCAGGGGTTAACATTTGTGAACACTGAAGCTTTCTTT,CASSSQGLTFVNTEAFF
TRBV5-8,TRBJ1-6,once,TRBD1,TGTGCCAGCACCATGGACAGGGGTAATTCACCCCTCCACTTT,CASTMDRGNSPLHF
TRBV29-1,TRBJ1-1,.,.,TGCAGCGTTGCTAGGGGGACCGCTGAAGCTTTCTTT,CSVARGTAEAFF
TRBV19,TRBJ1-6,.,TRBD1,TGTGCCAGTAGGGACAGGATCAATAATTCACCCCTCCACTTT,CASRDRINNSPLHF
TRBV7-2,TRBJ2-7,.,TRBD1,TGTGCCAGCAGCTTAGCGGGAAGGGGGCCCGACAGGTACTTC,CASSLAGRGPDRYF
TRBV6-2/TRBV6-3,TRBJ2-7,.,TRBD2,TGTGCCAGCAGTTCGGGGCTAGCGGGGAACTACGAGCAGTACTTC,CASSSGLAGNYEQYF